The rows below give T cell receptor beta chains drawn from one sample of a study of molecular identifiers for immune sequencing clone quantification. TCRdb re-called the PCR reads through MiXCR, storing one row per CDR3 protein. The repertoire holds about 320,000 distinct CDR3 sequences, with about a fifth as singletons. Input material: naive CD8+ T cells from blood, with Jurkat cell RNA spiked in. All receptors derive from a human donor in good health. Some libraries in this study had Jurkat cell RNA spiked in. The CDR3 runs from the conserved cysteine through the conserved F or W. D genes are given only for firm matches. Rows may omit the clone size; those that give it use once, few, many or a size class.

>NA|many|TRBJ2-3|TRBV10-2
CASSESTVGASRQYF
TGCGCCAGCAGTGAGTCGACGGTTGGGGCCTCGAGGCAGTATTTT
>NA|few|TRBJ1-2|TRBV27
CASSSSSSLAYGYTF
TGTGCCAGCAGTTCCTCCTCAAGTTTGGCATATGGCTACACCTTC
>NA|many|TRBJ2-2|TRBV5-6
CASSLRGAVYTGELFF
TGTGCCAGCAGCTTGAGAGGGGCCGTCTACACCGGGGAGCTGTTTTTT
>NA|many|TRBJ2-2|TRBV20-1
CSARVSGELFF
TGCAGTGCAAGAGTATCCGGGGAGCTGTTTTTT
>NA|NA|TRBJ1-1|TRBV6-1
CASSEWVRENTEAFF
TGTGCCAGCAGTGAATGGGTTAGGGAGAACACTGAAGCTTTCTTT
>NA|many|TRBJ2-7|TRBV30
CAWSSVYGEQYF
TGTGCCTGGAGTTCCGTTTATGGGGAGCAGTACTTC
>TRBD1|many|TRBJ1-3|TRBV7-6
CASSASQGAPGNTIYF
TGTGCCAGCAGCGCCTCACAGGGGGCGCCGGGAAACACCATATATTTT
>NA|NA|TRBJ1-5|TRBV7-9
CASSLEREVGQPQHF
TGTGCCAGCAGCTTAGAAAGGGAGGTCGGTCAGCCCCAGCATTTT
>NA|NA|TRBJ2-5|TRBV3-1
CASSHGPLSQGTQYF
TGTGCCAGCAGCCATGGGCCCCTATCTCAAGGGACCCAGTACTTC
>NA|few|TRBJ1-1|TRBV20-1
CSATPLGNTEAFF
TGCAGTGCCACACCCTTGGGGAACACTGAAGCTTTCTTT
>NA|many|TRBJ2-1|TRBV20-1
CSARELGYNEQFF
TGCAGTGCTAGAGAGCTGGGGTACAATGAGCAGTTCTTC
>TRBD1|many|TRBJ2-5|TRBV4-3
CASSQDLGQGLGTQYF
TGCGCCAGCAGCCAAGATCTGGGACAGGGTTTGGGGACCCAGTACTTC
>TRBD1|many|TRBJ1-1|TRBV20-1
CSARDQDRVGEAFF
TGCAGTGCTAGAGACCAGGACAGGGTTGGTGAAGCTTTCTTT
>NA|few|TRBJ2-6|TRBV30
CAWVQGAGANVLTF
TGTGCCTGGGTGCAGGGTGCTGGGGCCAACGTCCTGACTTTC
>NA|few|TRBJ1-5|TRBV6-2/TRBV6-3
CASSWPAGGDEGSNQPQHF
TGTGCCAGCAGTTGGCCCGCCGGGGGGGACGAAGGTAGCAATCAGCCCCAGCATTTT
>TRBD1|few|TRBJ2-2|TRBV24-1
CATSEGQGSNTGELFF
TGTGCCACCAGTGAAGGACAGGGCTCGAACACCGGGGAGCTGTTTTTT
>NA|many|TRBJ1-5|TRBV3-1
CASSQGRGIQPQHF
TGTGCCAGCAGCCAAGGTCGAGGGATTCAGCCCCAGCATTTT
>NA|many|TRBJ2-3|TRBV7-2
CASSLGAGPSTDTQYF
TGTGCCAGCAGCTTAGGCGCCGGGCCTAGCACAGATACGCAGTATTTT